The T cell receptor (beta chain) under discussion was sequenced for a study of CD8+ T cells in alopecia areata. Study-level points and caveats: It was lesional scalp, especially alopecia totalis/universalis, that showed higher clonality than normal scalp. Normal skin's resident alphabeta T cells are also sequenced in scalp samples.

Extracted RNA was reverse transcribed, and the resulting cDNA served as sequencing template. The data were produced by immunoSEQ multiplex PCR, yet TCRdb's version contains in-frame clones alone and is incomplete. This sample has roughly 150,000 clones, with 55% found just once. As concerns this clone: What it binds is unknown.

Germline assignment: CDR1 SNHLY and CDR2 FYNNEI. The CDR3 length is 15 residues. V lost 7 bases to trimming and J lost 0 bases, with 13 bases between them. Material for sequencing was CD4+ T cells sorted from blood. The receptor comes from a human donor in good health. V is TRBV2 and J is TRBJ1-5; possibly TRBD1 for D (5 bases). Here the CDR3 reads CASKGIRDSNQPQHF. Written as DNA, the CDR3 is TGTGCCAGCAAGGGGATTCGAGATAGCAATCAGCCCCAGCATTTT.